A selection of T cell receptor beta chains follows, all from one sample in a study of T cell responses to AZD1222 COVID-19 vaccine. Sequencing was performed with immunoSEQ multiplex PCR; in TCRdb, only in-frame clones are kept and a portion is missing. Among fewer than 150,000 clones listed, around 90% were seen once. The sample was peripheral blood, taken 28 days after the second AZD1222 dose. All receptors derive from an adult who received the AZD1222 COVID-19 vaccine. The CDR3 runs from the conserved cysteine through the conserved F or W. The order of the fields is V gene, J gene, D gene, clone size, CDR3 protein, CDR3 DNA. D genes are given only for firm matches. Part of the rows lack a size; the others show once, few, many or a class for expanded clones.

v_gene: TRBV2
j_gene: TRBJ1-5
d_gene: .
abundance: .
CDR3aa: CASSPGNRNQPQHF
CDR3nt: TGTGCCAGCAGCCCAGGGAATCGCAATCAGCCCCAGCATTTT

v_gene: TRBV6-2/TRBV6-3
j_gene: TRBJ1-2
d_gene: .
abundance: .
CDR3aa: CASGPPGRTGGYTF
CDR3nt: TGTGCCAGCGGCCCGCCGGGACGCACGGGTGGCTACACCTTC

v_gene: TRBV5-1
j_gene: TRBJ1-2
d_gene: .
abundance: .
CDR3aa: CASSLASPGGYGYTF
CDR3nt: TGCGCCAGCAGCTTGGCTTCGCCCGGGGGCTATGGCTACACCTTC

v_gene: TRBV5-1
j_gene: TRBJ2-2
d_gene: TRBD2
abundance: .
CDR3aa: CASSQRLATNTGELFF
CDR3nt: TGCGCCAGCAGCCAAAGACTAGCGACGAACACCGGGGAGCTGTTTTTT

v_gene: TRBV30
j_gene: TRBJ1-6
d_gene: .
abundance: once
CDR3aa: CAWSAGRGRPNSPLHF
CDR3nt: TGTGCCTGGAGTGCTGGCAGGGGAAGACCCAATTCACCCCTCCACTTT

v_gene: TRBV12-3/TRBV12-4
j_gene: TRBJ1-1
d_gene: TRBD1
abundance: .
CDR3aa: CASRQGSTEAFF
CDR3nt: TGTGCCAGCAGACAGGGGAGCACTGAAGCTTTCTTT

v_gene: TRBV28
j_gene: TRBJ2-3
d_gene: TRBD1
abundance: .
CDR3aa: CASSSDRGRDTQYF
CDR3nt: TGTGCCAGCAGTTCGGACAGGGGAAGGGATACGCAGTATTTT

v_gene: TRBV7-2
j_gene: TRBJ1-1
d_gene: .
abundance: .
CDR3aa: CASSLLGAGTEAFF
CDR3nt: TGTGCCAGCAGCTTACTAGGGGCCGGGACAGAAGCTTTCTTT

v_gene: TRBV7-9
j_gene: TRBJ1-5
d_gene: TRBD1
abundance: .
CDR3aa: CASSRTGSWDQPQHF
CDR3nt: TGTGCCAGCAGCCGGACAGGTTCCTGGGATCAGCCCCAGCATTTT

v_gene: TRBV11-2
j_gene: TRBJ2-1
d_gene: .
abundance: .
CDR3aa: CASSLDYSYNEQFF
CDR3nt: TGTGCCAGCAGCTTAGACTACAGCTACAATGAGCAGTTCTTC

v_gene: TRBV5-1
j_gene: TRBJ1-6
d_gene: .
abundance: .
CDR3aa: CASSQGILNSPLHF
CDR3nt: TGCGCCAGCAGCCAGGGGATTTTAAATTCACCCCTCCACTTT

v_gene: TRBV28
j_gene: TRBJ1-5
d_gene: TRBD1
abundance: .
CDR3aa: CASRRQGYQPQHF
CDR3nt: TGTGCCAGCCGCAGACAGGGGTATCAGCCCCAGCATTTT

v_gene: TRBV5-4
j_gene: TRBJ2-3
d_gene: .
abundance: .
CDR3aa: CASRWGGLMSTDTQYF
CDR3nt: TGTGCCAGCAGATGGGGGGGCCTTATGAGCACAGATACGCAGTATTTT

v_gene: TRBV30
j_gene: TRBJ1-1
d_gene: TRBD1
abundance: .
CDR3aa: CAWIRGSTEAFF
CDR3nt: TGTGCCTGGATCAGGGGGAGCACTGAAGCTTTCTTT

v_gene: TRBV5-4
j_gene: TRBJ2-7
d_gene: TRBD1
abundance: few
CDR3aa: CASTRGTGRGEQYF
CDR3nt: TGTGCCAGCACCCGAGGGACAGGGCGGGGCGAGCAGTACTTC

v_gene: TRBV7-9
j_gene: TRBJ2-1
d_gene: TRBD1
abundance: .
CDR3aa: CASSQTHRGRYNEQFF
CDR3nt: TGTGCCAGCAGCCAAACCCACAGGGGCCGTTACAATGAGCAGTTCTTC

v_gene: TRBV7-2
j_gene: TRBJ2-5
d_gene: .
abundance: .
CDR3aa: CASRRQGGLVGETQYF
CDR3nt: TGTGCCAGCAGACGACAGGGAGGACTAGTCGGGGAGACCCAGTACTTC

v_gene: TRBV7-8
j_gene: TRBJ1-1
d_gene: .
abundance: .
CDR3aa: CASYLGPGEAFF
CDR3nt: TGTGCCAGCTACCTCGGACCGGGCGAAGCTTTCTTT

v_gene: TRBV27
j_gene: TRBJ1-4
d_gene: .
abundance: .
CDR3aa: CASSSHRVGDEKLFF
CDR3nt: TGTGCCAGCAGTTCCCACAGGGTCGGCGATGAAAAACTGTTTTTT

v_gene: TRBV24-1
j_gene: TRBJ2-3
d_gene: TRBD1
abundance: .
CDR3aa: CATSDGQGDDTQYF
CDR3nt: TGTGCCACCAGTGACGGACAGGGGGACGATACGCAGTATTTT

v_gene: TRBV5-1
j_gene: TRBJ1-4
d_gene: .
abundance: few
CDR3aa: CASSLGIANEKLFF
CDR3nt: TGCGCCAGCAGCTTAGGGATAGCTAATGAAAAACTGTTTTTT

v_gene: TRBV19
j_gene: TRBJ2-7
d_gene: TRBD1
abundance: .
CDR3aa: CASSIARQGGGNYEQYF
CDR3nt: TGTGCCAGTAGTATAGCCCGACAGGGTGGTGGTAACTACGAGCAGTACTTC

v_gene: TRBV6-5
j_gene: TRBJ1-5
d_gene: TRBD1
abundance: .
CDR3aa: CASSYSGGHNQPQHF
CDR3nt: TGTGCCAGCAGTTATTCAGGGGGCCATAATCAGCCCCAGCATTTT

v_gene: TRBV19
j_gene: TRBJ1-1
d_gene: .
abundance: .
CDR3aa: CASSIGGVLEAFF
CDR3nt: TGTGCCAGTAGTATAGGCGGGGTCCTTGAAGCTTTCTTT

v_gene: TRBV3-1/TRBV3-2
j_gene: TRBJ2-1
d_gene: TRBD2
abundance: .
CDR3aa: CASSPLAGGDEQFF
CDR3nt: TGTGCCAGCAGCCCGTTAGCGGGAGGGGATGAGCAGTTCTTC

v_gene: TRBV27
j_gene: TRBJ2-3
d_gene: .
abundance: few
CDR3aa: CASSTLTDTQYF
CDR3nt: TGTGCCAGCAGTACACTCACAGATACGCAGTATTTT

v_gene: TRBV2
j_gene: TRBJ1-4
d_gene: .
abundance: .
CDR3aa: CASSVSWKSNEKLFF
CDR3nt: TGTGCCAGCAGTGTTTCATGGAAATCTAATGAAAAACTGTTTTTT

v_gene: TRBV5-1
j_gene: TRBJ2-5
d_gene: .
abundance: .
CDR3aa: CASSLEGFRGTQYF
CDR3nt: TGCGCCAGCAGCTTAGAGGGGTTTAGGGGGACCCAGTACTTC

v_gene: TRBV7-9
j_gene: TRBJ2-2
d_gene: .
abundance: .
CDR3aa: CASSLAGGSGELFF
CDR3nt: TGTGCCAGCAGCTTAGCGGGAGGCAGCGGGGAGCTGTTTTTT

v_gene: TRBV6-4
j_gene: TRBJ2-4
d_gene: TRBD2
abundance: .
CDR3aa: CASSNYSGPRGIQYF
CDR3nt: TGTGCCAGCAGTAACTATAGCGGGCCTAGGGGCATTCAGTACTTC

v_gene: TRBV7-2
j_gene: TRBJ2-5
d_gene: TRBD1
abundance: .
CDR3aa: CASSRRPDRVSNETQYF
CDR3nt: TGTGCCAGCAGCCGGAGACCTGACAGGGTGTCGAATGAGACCCAGTACTTC

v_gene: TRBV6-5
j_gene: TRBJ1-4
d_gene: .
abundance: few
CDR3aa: CASSSGTTEKKLFF
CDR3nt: TGTGCCAGCAGTTCCGGGACGACGGAGAAAAAACTGTTTTTT

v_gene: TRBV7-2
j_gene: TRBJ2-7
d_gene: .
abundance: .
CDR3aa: CASSLGGASWEQYF
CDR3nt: TGTGCCAGCAGCTTAGGCGGGGCCTCCTGGGAGCAGTACTTC

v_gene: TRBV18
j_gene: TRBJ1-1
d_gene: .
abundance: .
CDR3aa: CASSPMLDRSNTEAFF
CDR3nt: TGTGCCAGCTCACCAATGCTTGACAGGTCGAACACTGAAGCTTTCTTT

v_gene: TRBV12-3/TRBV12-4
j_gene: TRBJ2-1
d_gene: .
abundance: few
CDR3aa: CASSLFRDRQFF
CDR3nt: TGTGCCAGCAGTTTATTTAGGGATCGCCAGTTCTTC

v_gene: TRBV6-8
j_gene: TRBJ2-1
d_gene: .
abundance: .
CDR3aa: CASSPLGIEQFF
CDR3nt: TGTGCCAGCAGCCCCCTCGGCATCGAGCAGTTCTTC

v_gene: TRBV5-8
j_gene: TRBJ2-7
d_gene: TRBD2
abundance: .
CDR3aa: CASSFQRGLYEQYF
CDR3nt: TGTGCCAGCAGCTTCCAGCGGGGCCTCTACGAGCAGTACTTC

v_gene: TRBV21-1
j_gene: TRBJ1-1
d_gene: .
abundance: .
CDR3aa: CASSKVPSGQAEAFF
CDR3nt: TGTGCCAGCAGCAAAGTACCTTCAGGGCAGGCTGAAGCTTTCTTT

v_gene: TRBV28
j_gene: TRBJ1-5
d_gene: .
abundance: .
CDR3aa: CASSFWSSQPQHF
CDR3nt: TGTGCCAGCAGTTTTTGGTCCAGTCAGCCCCAGCATTTT

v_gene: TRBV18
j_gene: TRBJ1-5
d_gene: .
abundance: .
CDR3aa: CASSPDSNNQPQHF
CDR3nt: TGTGCCAGCTCACCTGACAGTAACAATCAGCCCCAGCATTTT

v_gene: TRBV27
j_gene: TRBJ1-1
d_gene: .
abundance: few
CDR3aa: CASSLSEGRLNTEAFF
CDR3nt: TGTGCCAGCAGTTTATCGGAAGGACGTTTGAACACTGAAGCTTTCTTT

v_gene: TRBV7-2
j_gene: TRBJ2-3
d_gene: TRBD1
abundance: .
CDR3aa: CASSLAGGTGSTDTQYF
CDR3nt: TGTGCCAGCAGCTTAGCTGGAGGGACAGGGAGTACAGATACGCAGTATTTT

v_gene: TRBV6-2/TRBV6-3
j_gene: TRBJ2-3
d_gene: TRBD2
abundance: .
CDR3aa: CASSYWRGDTDTQYF
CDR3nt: TGTGCCAGCAGTTACTGGCGGGGGGACACAGATACGCAGTATTTT

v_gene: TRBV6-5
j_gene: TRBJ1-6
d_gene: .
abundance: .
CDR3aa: CASSSPVGGKSPLHF
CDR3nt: TGTGCCAGCAGTTCTCCGGTCGGCGGGAAATCACCCCTCCACTTT

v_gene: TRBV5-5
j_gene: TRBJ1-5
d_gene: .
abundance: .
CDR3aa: CASNEGWDIYQPQHF
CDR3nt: TGTGCCAGCAACGAGGGATGGGACATTTATCAGCCCCAGCATTTT

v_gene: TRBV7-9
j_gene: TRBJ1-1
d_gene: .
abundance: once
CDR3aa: CASSVEAAEAFF
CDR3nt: TGTGCCAGCAGCGTGGAAGCGGCTGAAGCTTTCTTT

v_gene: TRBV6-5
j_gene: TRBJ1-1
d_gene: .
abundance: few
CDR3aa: CASSYNANTEAFF
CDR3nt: TGTGCCAGCAGTTACAACGCGAACACTGAAGCTTTCTTT

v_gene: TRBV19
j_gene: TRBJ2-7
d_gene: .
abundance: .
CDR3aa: CASSNLAYEQYF
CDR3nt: TGTGCCAGTAGTAATCTAGCCTACGAGCAGTACTTC

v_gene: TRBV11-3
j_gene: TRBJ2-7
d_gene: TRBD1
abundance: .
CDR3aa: CASSSQGQGPFEQYF
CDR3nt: TGTGCCAGCAGCTCTCAGGGACAGGGCCCCTTCGAGCAGTACTTC

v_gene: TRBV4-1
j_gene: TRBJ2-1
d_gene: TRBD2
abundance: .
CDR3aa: CASSQDTQRGFNEQFF
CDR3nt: TGCGCCAGCAGCCAAGATACCCAGCGGGGGTTCAATGAGCAGTTCTTC

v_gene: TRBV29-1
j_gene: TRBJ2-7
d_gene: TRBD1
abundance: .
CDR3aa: CSVNWGQGGYEQYF
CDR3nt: TGCAGCGTGAATTGGGGACAGGGGGGCTACGAGCAGTACTTC

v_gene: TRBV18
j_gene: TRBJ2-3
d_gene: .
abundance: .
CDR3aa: CASSPPGTDTQYF
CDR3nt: TGTGCCAGCTCACCACCGGGCACAGATACGCAGTATTTT

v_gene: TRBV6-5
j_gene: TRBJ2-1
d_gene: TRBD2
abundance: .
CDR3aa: CASSYSGLAGRNEQFF
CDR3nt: TGTGCCAGCAGTTACTCCGGACTAGCGGGACGAAATGAGCAGTTCTTC